The 27 T cell receptor beta chains below were found in one sample sequenced in a study of cytomegalovirus exposure and HLA in healthy donors (dated by TCRdb to 2017 to 2019). The library was generated by the immunoSEQ multiplex PCR assay. TCRdb took over this immuneACCESS table, retaining in-frame rearrangements with V and J assigned. Such tables are incomplete; in checked studies, under half of the missing clones stem from an unresolved V gene, and the remainder is unexplained. The sample table lists 120,000 or so clones, around 89% of them with a count of one. In total, the top ten clones hold 1.5% to 2% of the sample. The specimen was PBMCs. The receptors shown here come from a man aged 18 to 29 in good health and CMV-seronegative.

The chain recombines TRBV4-3 with TRBJ2-7; TRBD1 might be the D (6 bases). The CDR3 has 15 residues. Germline V gene sequence: CDR1 LGHNA, CDR2 YSLEER. V lost 0 bases and J 1 base, leaving 10 bases between the germline ends. CDR3 amino acids: CASSQDAGQSYEQYF. The CDR3 DNA follows: TGCGCCAGCAGCCAAGATGCCGGACAGTCCTACGAGCAGTACTTC.

The chain couples TRBV10-1 to TRBJ2-3, with a tentative D call TRBD1 (5 bases). The length of the CDR3 is 14 residues. V was clipped by 2 bases and J by 3 bases, with 9 bases between them. CDR1 and CDR2 (germline): WNHNN, SYGVQD (reference sequence). CDR3 in amino acids: CASSEQQGTDTQYF. The CDR3 DNA reads as TGCGCCAGCAGTGAGCAGCAGGGTACAGATACGCAGTATTTT.

The V call is TRBV2, the J call TRBJ1-4, with 7 nucleotides matching TRBD1. The length of the CDR3 is 15 residues. Germline CDR1 and CDR2: SNHLY and FYNNEI. V lost 3 bases to trimming and J lost 8 bases; unmatched junction nucleotides: 9. The CDR3 DNA follows: TGTGCCAGCAGTGAGTTAGGGGGCGTAGGGGAAAAACTGTTTTTT. It yields the protein CASSELGGVGEKLFF. Full variable domain (outside the CDR3, taken from reference TRBV2 and TRBJ1-4): EPEVTQTPSHQVTQMGQEVILRCVPISNHLYFYWYRQILGQKVEFLVSFYNNEISEKSEIFDDQFSVERPDGSNFTLKIRSTKLEDSAMYFCASSELGGVGEKLFFGSGTQLSVL.

The gene calls are TRBV2 and TRBJ2-1; 11 bases fit TRBD2. V was pared by 6 bases and J by 7 bases, with 8 bases of the junction left unmatched. The CDR3 is 15 amino acids. The germline V gene has CDR1 SNHLY and CDR2 FYNNEI. DNA for the CDR3: TGTGCCAGCAGACCGACTAGCGGGAATAGTAATGAGCAGTTCTTC. This codes for CASRPTSGNSNEQFF.

The chain combines TRBV28 with TRBJ2-7, with 7 bases fitting TRBD1. The CDR3 has 14 amino acids. The germline gives CDR1 MDHEN, CDR2 SYDVKM. V lost 5 bases and J lost 3; bases outside the gene matches: 7. This chain's CDR3 is CASSPYRGVYEQYF. The CDR3 DNA is TGTGCCAGCAGTCCGTACAGGGGCGTCTACGAGCAGTACTTC.

The chain recombines TRBV28 with TRBJ1-4, with 7 bases matching TRBD1. The CDR3 sequence is 15 residues long. The V and J ends lost 6 bases and 5 bases, in that order; junction bases with no gene match: 9. CDR1 is MDHEN, CDR2 SYDVKM, per germline. The CDR3 loop reads CASRDRQGRNEKLFF. The CDR3 DNA reads TGTGCCAGCAGAGATAGACAGGGTAGGAATGAAAAACTGTTTTTT.

The chain couples TRBV20-1 to TRBJ2-1; maybe TRBD1 (5 bases). The CDR3 consists of 11 residues. V lost 1 base, J lost 10 bases, and 8 bases lay in between. CDR1 is DFQATT, CDR2 SNEGSKA, per germline (reference sequence). CDR3 in DNA: TGCAGTGCTAGAGTGGGGCAAGAGCAGTTCTTC. As protein: CSARVGQEQFF.

The J gene is TRBJ2-7, the V gene TRBV28; 8 positions agree with TRBD1. The CDR3 runs 18 residues. Germline values: CDR1 MDHEN, CDR2 SYDVKM. V lost 2 bases, J lost 3 bases, and 15 bases stayed unmatched. CDR3 bases: TGTGCCAGCAGTTTAGTGTCTGCGAACAACAGGGGGTACTACGAGCAGTACTTC. Protein sequence: CASSLVSANNRGYYEQYF.

The J gene is TRBJ2-7, the V gene TRBV2, with no clear D. V lost 0 bases and J 0 bases, leaving 12 bases between the germline ends. The CDR3 has 16 amino acids. Per germline, CDR1 SNHLY and CDR2 FYNNEI. The CDR3 coding sequence is TGTGCCAGCAGTGAAGCGTTTGCTTCTAGCTCCTACGAGCAGTACTTC. Its protein product is CASSEAFASSSYEQYF.

V and J are TRBV9 and TRBJ2-1; TRBD2 matches 8 bases. V was clipped by 4 bases and J by 5 bases; unmatched bases: 8. Germline lookup yields CDR1 SGDLS and CDR2 YYNGEE. The CDR3 spans 15 residues. The CDR3 protein is CASSSAGVSHNEQFF. CDR3 coding DNA: TGTGCCAGCAGCTCAGCGGGGGTTTCCCACAATGAGCAGTTCTTC.

This rearrangement joins TRBV4-3 to TRBJ1-2; 8 bases are shared with TRBD1. In germline, CDR1 is LGHNA, CDR2 YSLEER. The CDR3 is 15 residues long. V lost 1 base, J lost 4 bases, and 5 bases stayed unmatched. The DNA of the CDR3 is TGCGCCAGCAGCCAAGGAGTAGGACAGGGCTATGGCTACACCTTC. Residues: CASSQGVGQGYGYTF.

The V call is TRBV10-2, the J call TRBJ2-1, with 7 bases lining up with TRBD2. The junction had 8 bases not matched to a gene; V was cut back by 4 bases and J by 8 bases. This CDR3 has 14 amino acids. CDR1 is WSHSY, CDR2 SAAADI, per germline. The CDR3 spells CASSALSGEDEQFF. CDR3 nucleotide sequence: TGCGCCAGCAGTGCCTTGAGCGGGGAGGATGAGCAGTTCTTC.

V and J are TRBV27 and TRBJ2-3; the D gene is possibly TRBD1 (6 bases). This CDR3 comprises 14 residues. Germline V gene data show CDR1 as MNHEY and CDR2 as SMNVEV (reference sequence). Trimming took 3 bases from V and 1 from J, leaving 8 bases between them. CDR3 DNA sequence: TGTGCCAGCAGTTTCCCAGGGGGCACAGATACGCAGTATTTT. Its translation: CASSFPGGTDTQYF.

The chain recombines TRBV6-5 with TRBJ2-5; TRBD2 agrees at 7 bases. The J segment lost 3 bases and the V segment lost 8 bases, leaving 9 bases of the junction unmatched. Germline CDR1 reads MNHEY; CDR2 reads SVGAGI. The CDR3 covers 14 residues. CDR3 sequence reads: CASARGTSKETQYF. In nucleotides, the CDR3 is TGTGCCAGCGCGCGGGGGACCTCGAAAGAGACCCAGTACTTC.

V gene TRBV6-5 combines with J gene TRBJ1-2, with D tentatively TRBD1 (6 bases). This CDR3 comprises 15 residues. Germline CDR1 MNHEY, CDR2 SVGAGI. The V end lost 2 bases, the J end lost 6 bases, and 16 bases lay between the germline ends. The CDR3 nucleotides read TGTGCCAGCAGTTACGGGGACAACCACTCAAATGGCTACACCTTC. Residues: CASSYGDNHSNGYTF.

The genes are TRBV7-9 and TRBJ1-2, with a tentative D call TRBD1 (6 bases). The V end was cut by 8 bases, the J end by 0 bases, with 13 bases between. This CDR3 contains 14 residues. The germline V gene encodes CDR1 SEHNR and CDR2 FQNEAQ (reference sequence). CDR3 sequence: CASSGDTTNYGYTF. CDR3 nucleotides: TGTGCCAGCTCTGGGGACACAACTAACTATGGCTACACCTTC.

V is TRBV28 and J is TRBJ1-2, with D maybe TRBD1 (6 bases). V was cut by 5 bases and J by 7 bases, with 17 bases left in between. CDR3 length equals 14 residues. The germline gives CDR1 MDHEN, CDR2 SYDVKM. CDR3 DNA sequence: TGTGCCAGCAGTCCACCACACAGGGCCGGTGGCTACACCTTC. Amino acid sequence: CASSPPHRAGGYTF.

The chain has TRBV19 and TRBJ2-3, with 7 bases that match TRBD1. The CDR3 sequence is 15 residues long. Trimming at V came to 2 bases and at J to 2 bases, leaving 4 bases not matched to a gene. Germline V CDR1 and CDR2: LNHDA, SQIVND (reference sequence). As DNA, the CDR3 is TGTGCCAGTAGTATATCAGGGGGTATCACAGATACGCAGTATTTT. This encodes CASSISGGITDTQYF.

The J gene is TRBJ1-1, the V gene TRBV6-5; no reliable D call. Germline CDR1 reads MNHEY; CDR2 reads SVGAGI. The CDR3 length is 14 residues. The ends were cut back, 1 base at V and 4 bases at J, with 10 bases in the middle. In nucleotides, the CDR3 is TGTGCCAGCAGTTACTTCATCCGAGGCACTGAAGCTTTCTTT. It translates to CASSYFIRGTEAFF.

This sequence joins TRBV4-1 and TRBJ1-2; TRBD1 agrees at 7 bases. Looked up from germline, CDR1 is MGHRA and CDR2 is YSYEKL. The CDR3 consists of 16 residues. Trimming at V came to 3 bases and at J to 2 bases, leaving 9 bases not matched to a gene. The CDR3 coding sequence is TGCGCCAGCAGCCAGGGGGCTGTACAGGGGAACTATGGCTACACCTTC. Translating it yields CASSQGAVQGNYGYTF.

This chain links TRBV19 with TRBJ1-5, with a possible D match to TRBD1 (5 bases). This CDR3 spans 16 amino acids. Germline lookup yields CDR1 LNHDA and CDR2 SQIVND (reference sequence). Trimming shortened V by 0 bases and J by 8 bases, and 17 bases separated the two germline ends. This chain's CDR3 is CASSIDMGGYQEPQHF. CDR3 coding DNA: TGTGCCAGTAGTATAGATATGGGGGGTTACCAAGAGCCCCAGCATTTT.

The genes are TRBV25-1 and TRBJ1-2; perhaps TRBD1 as D (5 bases). V was cut by 2 bases and J by 1 base, with 11 bases left in between. The length of the CDR3 is 15 residues. Germline V lookup: CDR1 MGHDK, CDR2 SYGVNS. The CDR3 here is CASSELQGINYGYTF. As DNA, the CDR3 is TGTGCCAGCAGTGAACTCCAGGGAATTAACTATGGCTACACCTTC.

This rearrangement joins TRBV7-8 to TRBJ2-7; 9 bases map to TRBD1. V trimming: 0 bases; J trimming: 2 bases; junction bases outside the gene matches: 8. Looked up from germline, CDR1 is SGHVS and CDR2 is FQNEAQ. The CDR3 is 17 amino acids. For the CDR3, the DNA is TGTGCCAGCAGCTTAGCCCAGGCGGGACAGGGTCCCTACGAGCAGTACTTC. Translating gives CASSLAQAGQGPYEQYF.

This chain joins TRBV19 and TRBJ2-4; 10 bases match TRBD2. V lost 6 bases to trimming and J lost 0 bases; unmatched junction nucleotides: 8. The CDR3 consists of 17 residues. Germline V lookup: CDR1 LNHDA, CDR2 SQIVND (reference sequence). This CDR3 is CASRSSGGILAKNIQYF. The CDR3 nucleotides are TGTGCCAGTAGGTCTAGCGGGGGAATCTTAGCCAAAAACATTCAGTACTTC. Variable domain in full (rest from reference TRBV19 and TRBJ2-4): DGGITQSPKYLFRKEGQNVTLSCEQNLNHDAMYWYRQDPGQGLRLIYYSQIVNDFQKGDIAEGYSVSREKKESFPLTVTSAQKNPTAFYLCASRSSGGILAKNIQYFGAGTRLSVL.

This chain connects TRBV18 to TRBJ1-2, with 7 nucleotides matching TRBD1. The CDR3 is 13 residues long. The trim removed 5 bases at V and 3 bases at J, leaving 3 bases unmatched. Germline V gene data show CDR1 as KGHSH and CDR2 as LQKENI. CDR3 region: CASSEGQHYGYTF. DNA for the CDR3: TGTGCCAGCTCAGAGGGACAGCACTATGGCTACACCTTC.

The chain is built from TRBV7-9 and TRBJ2-1; TRBD2 agrees at 15 bases. Germline V gene sequence: CDR1 SEHNR, CDR2 FQNEAQ (reference sequence). Losses at the gene ends were 5 bases for V and 9 bases for J; bases not matched to a gene: 14. The CDR3 runs 18 residues. The CDR3 here is CASSDDKRGTSGRREQFF. CDR3 nucleotides: TGTGCCAGCAGCGACGACAAAAGGGGGACTAGCGGGAGGCGTGAGCAGTTCTTC.

This clone was observed a few times. The CDR3 nucleotides are TGTGCCTGGAGGGCGACAGTGATCACTGAAGCTTTCTTT. It yields the protein CAWRATVITEAFF. This rearrangement joins TRBV30 to TRBJ1-1; D may be TRBD1 (5 bases). Per germline, CDR1 GTSNPN and CDR2 SVGIG (reference sequence). This CDR3 region has 13 residues. V was cut by 3 bases and J by 4 bases, with 12 bases left in between. Full variable domain (outside the CDR3, taken from reference TRBV30 and TRBJ1-1): SQTIHQWPATLVQPVGSPLSLECTVEGTSNPNLYWYRQAAGRGLQLLFYSVGIGQISSEVPQNLSASRPQDRQFILSSKKLLLSDSGFYLCAWRATVITEAFFGQGTRLTVV.